This entry lists 5 T cell receptor beta chains sequenced from one sample in a study of blood T cell repertoires in COVID-19. Libraries were prepared by immunoSEQ multiplex PCR; TCRdb keeps only in-frame clonotypes and omits some of them. This repertoire shows around 140,000 clones, about four fifths found once; its top ten account for less than 9%. The specimen was peripheral blood. Receptors originate from a young man with COVID-19, enrolled during active disease.

This clone was observed a handful of times. CDR3 region: CASSYGSLNGYTF. CDR3 nucleotide sequence: TGTGCCAGCAGTTACGGCTCCTTAAATGGCTACACCTTC. The chain recombines TRBV6-5 with TRBJ1-2; D not certain. The V gene lost 2 bases and the J gene lost 6 bases, with 10 bases spanning the gap. This CDR3 has 13 amino acids. Germline CDR1 reads MNHEY; CDR2 reads SVGAGI.

The V gene is TRBV12-5, the J gene TRBJ2-3; 8 nucleotides line up with TRBD1. The CDR3 extends over 14 amino acids. V dropped 6 bases and J dropped 5; count of bases not matched to a gene: 7. Germline lookup yields CDR1 LGHNT and CDR2 FRNRAP. CDR3 region: CASGPDRVGDTQYF. The CDR3 nucleotides read TGTGCTAGTGGCCCGGACAGGGTTGGAGATACGCAGTATTTT. The full variable domain, in which reference TRBV12-5 and TRBJ2-3 provide the parts outside the CDR3, is DARVTQTPRHKVTEMGQEVTMRCQPILGHNTVFWYRQTMMQGLELLAYFRNRAPLDDSGMPKDRFSAEMPDATLATLKIQPSEPRDSAVYFCASGPDRVGDTQYFGPGTRLTVL.

This sequence joins TRBV5-5 and TRBJ1-3; D call uncertain. With 4 bases removed from V and 0 bases from J, the gap between germline ends came to 14 bases. The germline gives CDR1 SGHKS, CDR2 YYEKEE (reference sequence). The CDR3 has 16 residues. DNA of the CDR3: TGTGCCAGCAGCCTCAAATCGGACTACTCTGGAAACACCATATATTTT. Its translation: CASSLKSDYSGNTIYF.

This chain connects TRBV4-1 to TRBJ2-7; 8 positions match TRBD2. J gave up 5 bases and V 0 bases, and 0 bases lay outside the gene matches. The CDR3 spans 13 residues. Germline CDR1 is MGHRA and CDR2 is YSYEKL. For the CDR3, the DNA is TGCGCCAGCAGCCAAGAGCGGGAGGACGAGCAGTACTTC. It translates to CASSQEREDEQYF.

The chain is built from TRBV7-6 and TRBJ2-1; D perhaps matches TRBD1 (5 bases). Trimming cost V 3 bases and J 12 bases, with 9 bases left between them. Germline assignment: CDR1 SGHVS and CDR2 FNYEAQ. The CDR3 extends over 11 amino acids. The CDR3 is CASSLGLGQFF. For the CDR3, the DNA is TGTGCCAGCAGCTTGGGGCTCGGGCAGTTCTTC.